This paragraph reports one TCR beta chain. These data originate in a study of blood T cell repertoires in COVID-19. Study summary: From the United States, Italy and Spain came samples of acute and convalescent COVID-19. From T cells, B-cell-depleted T cells, or PBMCs came the material, which was cDNA or gDNA.

Under the authors' procedure: Scientists estimated how many nucleated cells there were by amplifying reference gene primers. TCRdb's table, derived via immunoSEQ multiplex PCR, lists solely in-frame clones and lacks some. V and J calls and clone size are those listed in that table; D and trimming were worked out from the DNA. The sample yields about 36,000 clones, around four fifths seen once. Germline loops: CDR1 SGHRS, CDR2 YFSETQ. After removal of 7 bases from V and 4 bases from J, the junction contained 11 bases not matched to a gene. CDR3 length: 14 residues. The sequenced sample was peripheral blood. The chain carries TRBV5-1 and TRBJ2-7; TRBD1 aligns across 7 bases. The origin of this receptor is a man in his forties or fifties with active COVID-19. CDR3 sequence reads: CASRRFKGAYEQYF. CDR3 DNA sequence: TGCGCCAGCCGGAGGTTCAAGGGGGCTTACGAGCAGTACTTC.